This T cell receptor (beta chain) was identified during a study of T cell responses to AZD1222 COVID-19 vaccine. Findings of the study overall: Samples come after the peak T cell response, not at day 14. Most donors were white British, females outnumbered males, and clonal diversity was possibly underestimated. Reports indicate that nearly half of spike-specific TCRs are directed at unmutated variant regions. Only a handful of AZD1222 recipients tested seropositive at baseline.

The CDR3 has 14 residues. Trimming removed 3 bases from V and 8 bases from J, with 16 bases in between. Germline CDR1 reads MDHEN; CDR2 reads SYDVKM. As concerns this clone: No antigen is known for it.

Data came from immunoSEQ multiplex PCR; TCRdb stores just in-frame clones and leaves some out. This sample has some 190,000 clones, with about 90% found just once. The specimen comprised peripheral blood, sampled on day 0 of AZD1222 vaccination. This TCR was sampled from an adult in good health. The chain links TRBV28 to TRBJ1-2, with a weak D call TRBD1 (6 bases). The CDR3 DNA reads TGTGCCAGCAGTTTCTTAAAACAGGGAGCCGGCTACACCTTC. Translated, it gives CASSFLKQGAGYTF.